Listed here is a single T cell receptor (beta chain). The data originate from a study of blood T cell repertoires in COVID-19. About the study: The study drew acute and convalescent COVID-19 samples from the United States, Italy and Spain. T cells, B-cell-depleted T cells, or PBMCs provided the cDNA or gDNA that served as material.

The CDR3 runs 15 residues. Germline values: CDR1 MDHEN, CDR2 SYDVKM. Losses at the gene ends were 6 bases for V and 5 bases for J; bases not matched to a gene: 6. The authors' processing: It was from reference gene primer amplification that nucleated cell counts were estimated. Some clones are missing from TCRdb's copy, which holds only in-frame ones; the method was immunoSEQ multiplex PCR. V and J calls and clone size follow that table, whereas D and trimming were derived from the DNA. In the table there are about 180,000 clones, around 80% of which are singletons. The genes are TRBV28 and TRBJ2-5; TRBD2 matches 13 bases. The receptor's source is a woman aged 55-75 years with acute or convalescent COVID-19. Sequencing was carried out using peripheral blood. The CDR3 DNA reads TGTGCCAGCAGCCGCGGACTAGCGGGGGTTGAGACCCAGTACTTC. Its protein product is CASSRGLAGVETQYF. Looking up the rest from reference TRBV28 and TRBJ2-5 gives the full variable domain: DVKVTQSSRYLVKRTGEKVFLECVQDMDHENMFWYRQDPGLGLRLIYFSYDVKMKEKGDIPEGYSVSREKKERFSLILESASTNQTSMYLCASSRGLAGVETQYFGPGTRLLVL.